This T cell receptor beta chain was identified in a study of OX40 agonist ivuxolimab in advanced cancers. Generated by immunoSEQ multiplex PCR, the TCRdb table keeps only in-frame clones and is missing some. The table shows 30,000 to 45,000 clones, with around 80% occurring only once. CDR1 and CDR2 from the germline V gene are SGHKS and YYEKEE (reference sequence). The CDR3 totals 15 residues. Between the trimmed V and J ends, which lost 4 bases and 3 bases, there was a span of 17 bases. J is TRBJ2-7 and V is TRBV5-5, with D maybe TRBD1 (5 bases). The receptor comes from an adult with an advanced solid tumor such as melanoma, head and neck, liver or kidney cancer. This sample comprised CD4+ or CD8+ T cells sorted from blood, obtained in a trial of the OX40 agonist ivuxolimab. The CDR3: CASSIILQVHYEQYF. The CDR3 coding sequence is TGTGCCAGCAGCATCATATTACAGGTTCACTACGAGCAGTACTTC.